These 20 T cell receptor beta chains originate from one sample sequenced in a study of T cell responses to AZD1222 COVID-19 vaccine. The table came from immunoSEQ multiplex PCR; TCRdb's copy has only in-frame clones and leaves some out. The profile shows approximately 93,000 clones, roughly 90% of them singletons. This specimen consisted of peripheral blood, obtained 28 days after the second AZD1222 dose. These receptors came from an adult who received the AZD1222 COVID-19 vaccine.

This chain connects TRBV6-2 or TRBV6-3 to TRBJ2-3; a weak D match, TRBD2 (5 bases). Germline loops: CDR1 MNHEY, CDR2 SVGEGT. This CDR3 has 15 amino acids. Trimming pared 2 bases from V and 2 bases from J, leaving 11 bases between. The CDR3 here is CASSYRTGITDTQYF. CDR3 DNA: TGTGCCAGCAGTTACCGGACGGGAATCACAGATACGCAGTATTTT.

The J gene is TRBJ1-2, the V gene TRBV27; the D gene is possibly TRBD1 (5 bases). CDR1 and CDR2 (germline): MNHEY, SMNVEV (reference sequence). This CDR3 has 15 residues. Trimming stripped 3 bases from V and 4 bases from J, with 15 bases between. CDR3: CASSFDQSGTYGYTF. In DNA form, the CDR3 reads TGTGCCAGCAGTTTCGATCAATCGGGGACCTATGGCTACACCTTC.

The chain uses TRBV27 and TRBJ1-1, with D maybe TRBD1 (5 bases). The germline V gene encodes CDR1 MNHEY and CDR2 SMNVEV (reference sequence). The CDR3 consists of 12 residues. V was trimmed by 3 bases and J by 7 bases, leaving 9 bases between them. CDR3 DNA sequence: TGTGCCAGCAGTTTGGGAAGGGGTGAAGCTTTCTTT. It encodes CASSLGRGEAFF.

The chain joins TRBV18 to TRBJ1-1, with no clear D. Germline V gene sequence: CDR1 KGHSH, CDR2 LQKENI. CDR3 size: 16 residues. V was clipped by 3 bases and J by 8 bases, with 22 bases between them. The CDR3 sequence is CASSPQEGAGIPEAFF. The CDR3 bases are TGTGCCAGCTCACCCCAGGAAGGTGCCGGTATACCAGAAGCTTTCTTT.

The chain uses TRBV21-1 and TRBJ2-3; the listed D gene, TRBD2, was not tested against the DNA. TRBV21-1 is reported as a pseudogene. The CDR3 has 19 amino acids. The CDR3 DNA sequence: TGTGCCAGCAGCAAACCTCCAGCGGGGGGTACTATTACCACAGATACGCAGTATTTT. This codes for CASSKPPAGGTITTDTQYF.

The chain joins TRBV6-2 or TRBV6-3 to TRBJ2-6; no reliable D call. CDR1 and CDR2 from the germline V gene are MNHEY and SVGEGT. With 6 bases removed from V and 0 bases from J, the gap between germline ends came to 6 bases. There are 14 residues in the CDR3. CDR3 in DNA: TGTGCCAGCAGCGAAAGCTCTGGGGCCAACGTCCTGACTTTC. As protein: CASSESSGANVLTF.

This chain joins TRBV28 and TRBJ1-1; D is ambiguous. The CDR3 length is 15 residues. CDR1 MDHEN and CDR2 SYDVKM come from the germline V gene. V was pared by 5 bases and J by 2 bases, with 15 bases between. The CDR3 loop reads CASSLLSYLNTEAFF. In DNA, the CDR3 is TGTGCCAGCAGTCTACTCTCTTACCTAAACACTGAAGCTTTCTTT.

The V and J genes are TRBV5-1 and TRBJ1-1; D gene unclear. There are 13 residues in the CDR3. CDR1 is SGHRS and CDR2 is YFSETQ in the germline V gene. Trimming left V 1 base short and J 1 base short, with 5 bases between. This CDR3 is CASSLTTNTEAFF. The CDR3 DNA is TGCGCCAGCAGCTTGACCACGAACACTGAAGCTTTCTTT. The whole variable domain, filled in from reference TRBV5-1 and TRBJ1-1, reads KAGVTQTPRYLIKTRGQQVTLSCSPISGHRSVSWYQQTPGQGLQFLFEYFSETQRNKGNFPGRFSGRQFSNSRSEMNVSTLELGDSALYLCASSLTTNTEAFFGQGTRLTVV.

The gene calls are TRBV28 and TRBJ1-5, with 9 bases lining up with TRBD1. V gave up 2 bases and J gave up 6 bases; unmatched junction bases: 8. Looked up from germline, CDR1 is MDHEN and CDR2 is SYDVKM. The CDR3 length is 16 residues. The CDR3 coding sequence is TGTGCCAGCAGTTTAGACGGGACAGGGCTGGGTCAGCCCCAGCATTTT. Its protein product is CASSLDGTGLGQPQHF.

V and J are TRBV18 and TRBJ2-7; no firm D call. V gave up 3 bases and J gave up 4 bases, with 13 bases separating them. This CDR3 is built from 14 residues. Germline V CDR1 and CDR2: KGHSH, LQKENI. The CDR3 here is CASSPKANSYEQYF. The CDR3 DNA sequence: TGTGCCAGCTCACCTAAGGCTAACAGTTACGAGCAGTACTTC.

The V call is TRBV5-1, the J call TRBJ1-1; possible D gene TRBD1, 5 bases. This CDR3 has 11 amino acids. Germline-derived CDR1 and CDR2 are SGHRS and YFSETQ. V lost 4 bases, J lost 8 bases, and 9 bases lay in between. The CDR3 sequence: CASSHGAEAFF. CDR3 bases: TGCGCCAGCAGCCACGGGGCCGAAGCTTTCTTT.

In DNA, the CDR3 is TGTGCCAGCAGTTTTCTCCCCCAGGGCTGGGAGTCACCCCTCCACTTT. Translation gives CASSFLPQGWESPLHF. The rearrangement uses TRBV28 and TRBJ1-6, with a weak D call TRBD1 (5 bases). This CDR3 is built from 16 residues. Germline-derived CDR1 and CDR2 are MDHEN and SYDVKM. Trimming stripped 3 bases from V and 10 bases from J, with 19 bases between.

The rearrangement joins TRBV5-1 to TRBJ2-7, with 7 positions matching TRBD2. Looked up from germline, CDR1 is SGHRS and CDR2 is YFSETQ. V shed 7 bases and J 3 bases; nucleotides not matched to a gene: 10. The CDR3 has 14 amino acids. CDR3 loop: CASLSMERDYEQYF. The CDR3 nucleotides read TGCGCCAGCCTCTCTATGGAGCGGGACTACGAGCAGTACTTC.

This clone was seen just once. This chain links TRBV7-6 with TRBJ2-7; TRBD1 matches at 9 bases. Germline CDR1 and CDR2: SGHVS and FNYEAQ. The CDR3 length is 14 residues. V was pared by 6 bases and J by 6 bases, with 9 bases of the junction left unmatched. CDR3 amino acids: CASSTGTGRVEQYF. DNA of the CDR3: TGTGCCAGCAGTACCGGGACAGGGAGGGTCGAGCAGTACTTC. The full variable domain, its missing parts supplied by reference TRBV7-6 and TRBJ2-7, is GAGVSQSPRYKVTKRGQDVALRCDPISGHVSLYWYRQALGQGPEFLTYFNYEAQQDKSGLPNDRFSAERPEGSISTLTIQRTEQRDSAMYRCASSTGTGRVEQYFGPGTRLTVT.

The chain uses TRBV11-2 and TRBJ2-7, with 7 bases that match TRBD2. Germline CDR1 reads SGHAT; CDR2 reads FQNNGV. With 1 base clipped from V and 0 bases from J, the junction kept 3 bases outside the gene matches. CDR3 length equals 15 residues. CDR3 region: CASSLGAGSSYEQYF. DNA for the CDR3: TGTGCCAGCAGCTTAGGAGCGGGGAGCTCCTACGAGCAGTACTTC.

This clone has a single count. V gene TRBV5-4 combines with J gene TRBJ2-7; D gene uncertain. Germline values: CDR1 SGHNT, CDR2 YYREEE (reference sequence). Trimming pared 3 bases from V and 0 bases from J, leaving 10 bases between. The CDR3 loop spans 14 amino acids. CDR3 protein: CASSSNLPSYEQYF. The CDR3 DNA sequence: TGTGCCAGCAGCTCGAACTTGCCCTCCTACGAGCAGTACTTC.

J is TRBJ1-2 and V is TRBV7-9; no clear D gene. The CDR3 has 13 amino acids. V lost 5 bases and J 0 bases, leaving 7 bases between the germline ends. Germline CDR1 and CDR2: SEHNR and FQNEAQ (reference sequence). DNA of the CDR3: TGTGCCAGCAGCCTGCGATCTAACTATGGCTACACCTTC. Residues: CASSLRSNYGYTF. Full variable domain (outside the CDR3, taken from reference TRBV7-9 and TRBJ1-2): DTGVSQNPRHKITKRGQNVTFRCDPISEHNRLYWYRQTLGQGPEFLTYFQNEAQLEKSRLLSDRFSAERPKGSFSTLEIQRTEQGDSAMYLCASSLRSNYGYTFGSGTRLTVV.

The gene calls are TRBV19 and TRBJ1-2; D might be TRBD1 (5 bases). Germline loops: CDR1 LNHDA, CDR2 SQIVND (reference sequence). The CDR3 contains 16 residues. The ends were cut back, 1 base at V and 0 bases at J, with 12 bases in the middle. CDR3 coding DNA: TGTGCCAGTAGTATAGGCGGGGGACCTTCTAACTATGGCTACACCTTC. Amino acids: CASSIGGGPSNYGYTF.

V is TRBV27 and J is TRBJ2-2, with 8 bases fitting TRBD1. This CDR3 is built from 16 residues. Trimming cost V 2 bases and J 0 bases; bases outside gene matches: 2. Germline CDR1 is MNHEY and CDR2 is SMNVEV (reference sequence). The CDR3 region has the DNA TGTGCCAGCAGTTTAGACAGGGGATCGAACACCGGGGAGCTGTTTTTT. Translated: CASSLDRGSNTGELFF.

This clone was observed once. The chain carries TRBV4-3 and TRBJ2-1; D possibly corresponds to TRBD2 (7 bases). The CDR3 length is 18 residues. V was shortened by 0 bases and J by 1 base, with 16 bases between the two germline ends. Germline V gene data show CDR1 as LGHNA and CDR2 as YSLEER. CDR3 sequence (DNA): TGCGCCAGCAGCCAAGATCCCGGGGGGCGGGGATCCTACAATGAGCAGTTCTTC. Translation gives CASSQDPGGRGSYNEQFF.